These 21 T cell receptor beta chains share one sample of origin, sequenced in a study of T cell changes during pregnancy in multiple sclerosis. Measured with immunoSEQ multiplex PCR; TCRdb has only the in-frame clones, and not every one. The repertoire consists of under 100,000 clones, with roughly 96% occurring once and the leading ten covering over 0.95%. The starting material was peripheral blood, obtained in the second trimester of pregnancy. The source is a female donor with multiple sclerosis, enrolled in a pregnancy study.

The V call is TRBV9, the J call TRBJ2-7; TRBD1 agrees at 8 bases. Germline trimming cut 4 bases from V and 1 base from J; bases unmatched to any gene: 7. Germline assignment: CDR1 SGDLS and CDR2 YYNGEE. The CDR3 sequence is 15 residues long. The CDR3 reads CASSPGTGSSYEQYF. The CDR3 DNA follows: TGTGCCAGCAGCCCCGGGACAGGTTCTTCCTACGAGCAGTACTTC.

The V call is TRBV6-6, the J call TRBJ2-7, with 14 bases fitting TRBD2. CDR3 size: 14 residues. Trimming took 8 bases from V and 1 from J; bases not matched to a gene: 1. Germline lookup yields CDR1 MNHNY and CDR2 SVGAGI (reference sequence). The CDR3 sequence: CASGTSGRSYEQYF. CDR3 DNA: TGTGCCAGCGGGACTAGCGGGAGATCCTACGAGCAGTACTTC.

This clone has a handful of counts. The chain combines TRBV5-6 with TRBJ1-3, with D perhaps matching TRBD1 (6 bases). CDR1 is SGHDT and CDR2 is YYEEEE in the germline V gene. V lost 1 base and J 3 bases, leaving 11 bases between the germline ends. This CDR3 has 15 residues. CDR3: CASSLTGQYGNTIYF. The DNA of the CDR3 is TGTGCCAGCAGCTTGACCGGACAGTATGGAAACACCATATATTTT.

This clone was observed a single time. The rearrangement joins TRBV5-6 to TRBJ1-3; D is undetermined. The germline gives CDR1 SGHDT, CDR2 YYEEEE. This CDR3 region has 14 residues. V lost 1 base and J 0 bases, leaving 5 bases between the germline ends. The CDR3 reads CASSLSLSGNTIYF. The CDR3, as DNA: TGTGCCAGCAGCTTGTCTCTCTCTGGAAACACCATATATTTT.

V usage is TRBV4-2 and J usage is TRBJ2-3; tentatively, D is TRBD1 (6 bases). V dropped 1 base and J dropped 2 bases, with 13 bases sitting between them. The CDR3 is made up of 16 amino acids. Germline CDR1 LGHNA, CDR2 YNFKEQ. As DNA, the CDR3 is TGTGCCAGCAGCCAAGTAGGTCGGACAGCCACAGATACGCAGTATTTT. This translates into CASSQVGRTATDTQYF.

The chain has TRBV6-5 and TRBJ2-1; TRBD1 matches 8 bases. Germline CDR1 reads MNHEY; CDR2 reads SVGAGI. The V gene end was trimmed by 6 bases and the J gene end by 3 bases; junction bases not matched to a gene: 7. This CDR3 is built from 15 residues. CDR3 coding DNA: TGTGCCAGCAGGGGGACAGGAGAAAGCTACAATGAGCAGTTCTTC. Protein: CASRGTGESYNEQFF.

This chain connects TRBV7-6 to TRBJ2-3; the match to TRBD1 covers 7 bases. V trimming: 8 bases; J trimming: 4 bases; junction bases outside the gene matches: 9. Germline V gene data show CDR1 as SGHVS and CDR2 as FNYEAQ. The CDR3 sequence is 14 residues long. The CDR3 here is CASGRDSRPDTQYF. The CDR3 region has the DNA TGTGCCAGCGGCCGGGACAGTCGTCCAGATACGCAGTATTTT.

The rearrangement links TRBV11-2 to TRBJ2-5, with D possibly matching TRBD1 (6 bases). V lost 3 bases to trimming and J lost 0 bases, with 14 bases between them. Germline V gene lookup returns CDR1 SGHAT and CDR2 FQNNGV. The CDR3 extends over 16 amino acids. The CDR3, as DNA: TGTGCCAGCAGCTTTGGACAGAGAAGCAACCAAGAGACCCAGTACTTC. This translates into CASSFGQRSNQETQYF. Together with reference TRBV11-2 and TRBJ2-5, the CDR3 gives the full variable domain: EAGVAQSPRYKIIEKRQSVAFWCNPISGHATLYWYQQILGQGPKLLIQFQNNGVVDDSQLPKDRFSAERLKGVDSTLKIQPAKLEDSAVYLCASSFGQRSNQETQYFGPGTRLLVL.

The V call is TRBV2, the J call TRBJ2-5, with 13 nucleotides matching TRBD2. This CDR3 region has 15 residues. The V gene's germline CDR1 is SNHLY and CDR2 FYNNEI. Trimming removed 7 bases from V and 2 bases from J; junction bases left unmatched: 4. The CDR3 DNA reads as TGTGCCAGCAATCCGGGACTAGCGGGGCAAGAGACCCAGTACTTC. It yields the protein CASNPGLAGQETQYF.

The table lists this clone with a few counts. The DNA of the CDR3 is TGTGCCAGCAGTGTCCGGGCGGGGGGAGGCTACACCTTC. It encodes CASSVRAGGGYTF. The gene calls are TRBV2 and TRBJ1-2; D may be TRBD1 (5 bases). CDR3 size: 13 residues. Looked up from germline, CDR1 is SNHLY and CDR2 is FYNNEI. Trimming pared 4 bases from V and 8 bases from J, leaving 14 bases between.

Here the CDR3 reads CASSLGTANEKLFF. CDR3 in DNA: TGTGCCAGCAGTTTGGGGACAGCTAATGAAAAACTGTTTTTT. The chain uses TRBV28 and TRBJ1-4; TRBD1 matches 7 bases. In germline, CDR1 is MDHEN, CDR2 SYDVKM. The junction had 1 base not matched to a gene; V was cut back by 3 bases and J by 3 bases. This CDR3 contains 14 residues.

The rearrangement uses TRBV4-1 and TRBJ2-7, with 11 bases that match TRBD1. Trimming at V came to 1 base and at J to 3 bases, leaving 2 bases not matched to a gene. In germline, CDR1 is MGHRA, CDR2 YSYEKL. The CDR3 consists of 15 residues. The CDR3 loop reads CASSQAGTGGYEQYF. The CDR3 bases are TGCGCCAGCAGCCAAGCTGGGACAGGGGGCTACGAGCAGTACTTC.

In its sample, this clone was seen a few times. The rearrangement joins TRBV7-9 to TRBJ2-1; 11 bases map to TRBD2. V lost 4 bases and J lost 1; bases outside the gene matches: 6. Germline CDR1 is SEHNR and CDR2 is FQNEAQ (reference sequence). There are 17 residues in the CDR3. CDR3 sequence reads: CASSSTRLAGSYNEQFF. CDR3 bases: TGTGCCAGCAGCTCAACAAGACTAGCGGGATCCTACAATGAGCAGTTCTTC.

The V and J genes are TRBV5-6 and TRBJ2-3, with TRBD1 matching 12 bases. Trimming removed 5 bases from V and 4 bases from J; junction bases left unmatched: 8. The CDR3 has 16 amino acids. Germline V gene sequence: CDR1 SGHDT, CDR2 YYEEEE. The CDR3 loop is CASSPGTGGASDTQYF. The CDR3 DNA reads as TGTGCCAGCAGTCCGGGGACAGGGGGCGCGTCAGATACGCAGTATTTT.

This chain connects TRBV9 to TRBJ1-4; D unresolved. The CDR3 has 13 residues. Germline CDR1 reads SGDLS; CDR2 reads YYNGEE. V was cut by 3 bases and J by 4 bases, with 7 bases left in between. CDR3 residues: CASSGSFNEKLFF. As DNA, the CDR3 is TGTGCCAGCAGCGGTAGTTTTAATGAAAAACTGTTTTTT.

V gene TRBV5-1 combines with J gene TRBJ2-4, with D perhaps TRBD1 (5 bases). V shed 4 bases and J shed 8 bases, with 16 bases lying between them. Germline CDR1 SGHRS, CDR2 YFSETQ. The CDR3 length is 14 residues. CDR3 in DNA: TGCGCCAGCAGCACCGGGCGGCAGGGCGACATTCAGTACTTC. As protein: CASSTGRQGDIQYF.

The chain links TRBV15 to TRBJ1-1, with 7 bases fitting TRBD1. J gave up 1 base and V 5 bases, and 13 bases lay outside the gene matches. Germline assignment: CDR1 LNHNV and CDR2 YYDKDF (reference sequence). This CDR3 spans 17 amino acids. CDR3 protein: CATSSGGRVHRNTEAFF. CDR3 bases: TGTGCCACCAGCTCAGGGGGAAGGGTTCACAGGAACACTGAAGCTTTCTTT.

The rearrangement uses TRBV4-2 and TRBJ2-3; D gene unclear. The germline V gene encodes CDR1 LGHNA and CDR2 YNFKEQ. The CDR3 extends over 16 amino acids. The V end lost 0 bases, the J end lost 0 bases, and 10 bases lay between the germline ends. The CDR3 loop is CASSQEIAGSTDTQYF. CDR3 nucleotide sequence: TGTGCCAGCAGCCAAGAAATAGCTGGGAGCACAGATACGCAGTATTTT.

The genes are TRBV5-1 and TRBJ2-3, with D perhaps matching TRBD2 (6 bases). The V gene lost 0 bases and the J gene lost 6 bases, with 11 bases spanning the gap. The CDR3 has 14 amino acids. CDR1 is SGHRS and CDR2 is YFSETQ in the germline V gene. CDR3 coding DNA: TGCGCCAGCAGCTTGGAAGATAGCGGCGATACGCAGTATTTT. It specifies CASSLEDSGDTQYF.

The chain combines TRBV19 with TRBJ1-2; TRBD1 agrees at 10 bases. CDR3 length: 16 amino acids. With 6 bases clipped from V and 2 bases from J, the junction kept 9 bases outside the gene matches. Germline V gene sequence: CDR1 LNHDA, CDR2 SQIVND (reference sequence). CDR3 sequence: CASSDDRGPWNYGYTF. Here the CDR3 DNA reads TGTGCCAGTAGCGACGACAGGGGGCCTTGGAACTATGGCTACACCTTC.

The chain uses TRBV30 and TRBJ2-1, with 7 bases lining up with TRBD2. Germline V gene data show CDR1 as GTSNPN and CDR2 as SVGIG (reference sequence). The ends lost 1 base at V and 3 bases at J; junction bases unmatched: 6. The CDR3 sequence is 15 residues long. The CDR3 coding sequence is TGTGCCTGGAGTGAGAGACTAGCCTTCTACAATGAGCAGTTCTTC. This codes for CAWSERLAFYNEQFF.